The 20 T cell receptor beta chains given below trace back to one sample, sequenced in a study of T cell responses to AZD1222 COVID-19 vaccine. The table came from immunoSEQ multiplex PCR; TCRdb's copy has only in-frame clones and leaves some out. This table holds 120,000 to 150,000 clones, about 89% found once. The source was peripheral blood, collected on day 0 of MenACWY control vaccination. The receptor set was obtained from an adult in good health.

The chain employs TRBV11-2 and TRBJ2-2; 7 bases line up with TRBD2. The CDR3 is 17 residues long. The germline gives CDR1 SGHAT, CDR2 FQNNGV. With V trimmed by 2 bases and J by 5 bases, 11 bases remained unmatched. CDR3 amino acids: CASSLSRAGVGTGELFF. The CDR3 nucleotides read TGTGCCAGCAGCTTATCCCGTGCGGGAGTAGGAACCGGGGAGCTGTTTTTT.

For the CDR3, the DNA is TGTGCCAGCAGACCTAACGAAGCGAACACTGAAGCTTTCTTT. Translated, it gives CASRPNEANTEAFF. The V and J genes are TRBV2 and TRBJ1-1; D not certain. There are 14 residues in the CDR3. The V and J ends lost 6 bases and 1 base respectively, with 12 bases between them. CDR1 SNHLY and CDR2 FYNNEI come from the germline V gene.

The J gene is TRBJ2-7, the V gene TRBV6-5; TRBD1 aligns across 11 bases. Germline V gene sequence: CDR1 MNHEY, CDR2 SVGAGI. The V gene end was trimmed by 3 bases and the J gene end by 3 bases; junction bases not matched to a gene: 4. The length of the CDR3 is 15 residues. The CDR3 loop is CASSYTGTGGYEQYF. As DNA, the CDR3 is TGTGCCAGCAGTTATACCGGGACAGGGGGCTACGAGCAGTACTTC.

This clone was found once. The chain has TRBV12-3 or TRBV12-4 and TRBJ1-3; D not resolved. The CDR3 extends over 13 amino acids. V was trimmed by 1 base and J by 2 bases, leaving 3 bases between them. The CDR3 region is CASSLGPGNTIYF. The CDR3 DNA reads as TGTGCCAGCAGTTTAGGCCCTGGAAACACCATATATTTT.

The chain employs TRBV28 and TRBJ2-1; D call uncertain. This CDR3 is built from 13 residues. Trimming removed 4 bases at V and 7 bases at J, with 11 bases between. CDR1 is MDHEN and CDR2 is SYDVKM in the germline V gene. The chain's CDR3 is CASSSSGGNEQFF. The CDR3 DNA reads TGTGCCAGCAGTTCATCGGGCGGTAATGAGCAGTTCTTC.

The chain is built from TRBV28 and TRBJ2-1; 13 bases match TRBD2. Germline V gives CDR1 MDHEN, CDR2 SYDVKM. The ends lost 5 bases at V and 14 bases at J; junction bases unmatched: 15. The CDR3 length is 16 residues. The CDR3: CASSPGGTSGMGVKFF. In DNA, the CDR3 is TGTGCCAGCAGTCCCGGGGGGACTAGCGGGATGGGGGTGAAGTTCTTC.

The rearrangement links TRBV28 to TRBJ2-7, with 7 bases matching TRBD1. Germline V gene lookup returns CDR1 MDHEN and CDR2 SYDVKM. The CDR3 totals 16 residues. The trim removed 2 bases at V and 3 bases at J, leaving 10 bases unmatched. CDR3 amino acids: CASSLANRGALYEQYF. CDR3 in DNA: TGTGCCAGCAGTTTAGCCAACAGGGGAGCACTCTACGAGCAGTACTTC.

The CDR3 sequence: CASSFRDRGIDTQYF. The CDR3 nucleotides are TGTGCCAGCAGCTTTCGGGACAGGGGAATAGATACGCAGTATTTT. The chain has TRBV7-2 and TRBJ2-3, with 10 bases aligning to TRBD1. The CDR3 covers 15 residues. Germline loops: CDR1 SGHTA, CDR2 FQGNSA. The J segment lost 5 bases and the V segment lost 3 bases, leaving 5 bases of the junction unmatched. The whole variable domain, remainder taken from reference TRBV7-2 and TRBJ2-3, is GAGVSQSPSNKVTEKGKDVELRCDPISGHTALYWYRQSLGQGLEFLIYFQGNSAPDKSGLPSDRFSAERTGGSVSTLTIQRTQQEDSAVYLCASSFRDRGIDTQYFGPGTRLTVL.

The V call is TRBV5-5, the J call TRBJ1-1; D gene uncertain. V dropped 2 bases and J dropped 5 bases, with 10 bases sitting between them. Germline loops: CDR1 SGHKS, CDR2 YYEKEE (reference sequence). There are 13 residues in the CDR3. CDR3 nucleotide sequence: TGTGCCAGCAGCTTAAGACTGCCTACTGAAGCTTTCTTT. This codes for CASSLRLPTEAFF.

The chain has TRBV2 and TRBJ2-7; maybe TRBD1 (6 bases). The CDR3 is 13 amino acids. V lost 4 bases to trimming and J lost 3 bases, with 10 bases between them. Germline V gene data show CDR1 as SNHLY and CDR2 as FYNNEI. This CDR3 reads CASSAAGVYEQYF. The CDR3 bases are TGTGCCAGCAGTGCAGCAGGGGTCTACGAGCAGTACTTC.

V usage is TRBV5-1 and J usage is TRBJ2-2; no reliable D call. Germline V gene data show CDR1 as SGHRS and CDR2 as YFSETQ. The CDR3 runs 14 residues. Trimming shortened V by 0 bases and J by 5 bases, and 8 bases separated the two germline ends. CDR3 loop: CASSLGSYTGELFF. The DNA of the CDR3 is TGCGCCAGCAGCTTGGGTTCGTATACCGGGGAGCTGTTTTTT.

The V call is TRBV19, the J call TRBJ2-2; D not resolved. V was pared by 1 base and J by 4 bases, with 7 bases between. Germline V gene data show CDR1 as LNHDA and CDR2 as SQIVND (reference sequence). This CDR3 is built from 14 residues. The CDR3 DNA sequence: TGTGCCAGTAGTATAGGGGCGGCCACCGGGGAGCTGTTTTTT. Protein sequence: CASSIGAATGELFF.

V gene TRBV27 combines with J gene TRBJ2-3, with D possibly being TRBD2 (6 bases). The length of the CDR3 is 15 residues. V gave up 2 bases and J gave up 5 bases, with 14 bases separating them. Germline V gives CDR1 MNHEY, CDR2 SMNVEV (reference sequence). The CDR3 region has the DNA TGTGCCAGCAGTTTACGCCGGAGGGCCGAAGATACGCAGTATTTT. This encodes CASSLRRRAEDTQYF.

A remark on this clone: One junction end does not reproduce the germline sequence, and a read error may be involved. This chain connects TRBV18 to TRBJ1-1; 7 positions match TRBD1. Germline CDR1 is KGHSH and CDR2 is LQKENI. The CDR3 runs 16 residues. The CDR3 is CASSPQGTLMNTEAFF. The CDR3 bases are TGTGCCAGCTCGCCACAGGGGACCCTTATGAACACTGAAGCTTTCTTT.

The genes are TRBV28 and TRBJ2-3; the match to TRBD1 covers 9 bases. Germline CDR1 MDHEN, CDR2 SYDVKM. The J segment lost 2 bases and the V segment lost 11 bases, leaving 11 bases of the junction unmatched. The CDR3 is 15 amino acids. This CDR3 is CASKFGDRDTDTQYF. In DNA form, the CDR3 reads TGTGCCTCCAAGTTCGGGGACAGGGACACAGATACGCAGTATTTT.

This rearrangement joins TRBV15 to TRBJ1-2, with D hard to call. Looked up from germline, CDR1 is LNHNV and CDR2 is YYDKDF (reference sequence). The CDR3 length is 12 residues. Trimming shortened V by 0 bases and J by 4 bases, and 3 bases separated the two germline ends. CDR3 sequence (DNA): TGTGCCACCAGCAGAGACACCTATGGCTACACCTTC. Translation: CATSRDTYGYTF.

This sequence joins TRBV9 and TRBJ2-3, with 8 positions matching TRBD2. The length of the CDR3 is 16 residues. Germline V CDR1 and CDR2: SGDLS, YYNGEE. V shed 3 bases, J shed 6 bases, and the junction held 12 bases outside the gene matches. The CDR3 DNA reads TGTGCCAGCAGCGCACCCTCGGGGGGGCCGGGGGATACGCAGTATTTT. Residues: CASSAPSGGPGDTQYF.

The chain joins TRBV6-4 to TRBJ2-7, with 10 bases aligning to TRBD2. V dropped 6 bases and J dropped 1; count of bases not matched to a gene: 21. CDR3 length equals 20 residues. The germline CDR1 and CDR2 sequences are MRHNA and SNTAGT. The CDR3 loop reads CASRSSSGSPLYPNSYEQYF. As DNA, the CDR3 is TGTGCCAGCAGGAGTTCTAGCGGGAGCCCATTATACCCGAATTCCTACGAGCAGTACTTC.

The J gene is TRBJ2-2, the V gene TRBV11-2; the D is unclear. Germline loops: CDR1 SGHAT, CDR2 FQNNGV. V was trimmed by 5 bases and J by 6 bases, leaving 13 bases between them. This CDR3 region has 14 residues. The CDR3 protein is CASSPSRDSGELFF. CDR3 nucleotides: TGTGCCAGCAGCCCATCAAGGGATTCCGGGGAGCTGTTTTTT.

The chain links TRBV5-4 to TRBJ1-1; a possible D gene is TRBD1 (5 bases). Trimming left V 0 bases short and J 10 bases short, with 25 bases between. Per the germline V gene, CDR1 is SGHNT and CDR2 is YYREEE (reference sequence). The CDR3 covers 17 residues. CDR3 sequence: CASSLVGGRATGPPAFF. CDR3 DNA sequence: TGTGCCAGCAGCTTGGTTGGCGGCAGGGCCACTGGCCCGCCAGCTTTCTTT.